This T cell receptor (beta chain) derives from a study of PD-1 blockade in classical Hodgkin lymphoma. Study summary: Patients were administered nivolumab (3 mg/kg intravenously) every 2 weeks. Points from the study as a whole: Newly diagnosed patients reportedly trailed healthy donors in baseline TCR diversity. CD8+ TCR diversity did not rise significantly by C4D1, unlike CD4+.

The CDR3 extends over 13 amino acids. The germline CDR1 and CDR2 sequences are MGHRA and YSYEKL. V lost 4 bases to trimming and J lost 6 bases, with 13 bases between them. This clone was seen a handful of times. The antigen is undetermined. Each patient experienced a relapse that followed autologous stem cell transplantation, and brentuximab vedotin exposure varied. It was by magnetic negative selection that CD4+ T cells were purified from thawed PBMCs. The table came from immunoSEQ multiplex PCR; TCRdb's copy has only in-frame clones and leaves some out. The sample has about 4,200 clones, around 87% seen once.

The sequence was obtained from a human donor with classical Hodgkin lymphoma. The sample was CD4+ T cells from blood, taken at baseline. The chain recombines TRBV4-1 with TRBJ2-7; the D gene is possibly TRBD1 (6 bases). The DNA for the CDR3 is TGCGCCAGCAGCCGTACAGGGTTCGGCGAGCAGTACTTC. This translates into CASSRTGFGEQYF.